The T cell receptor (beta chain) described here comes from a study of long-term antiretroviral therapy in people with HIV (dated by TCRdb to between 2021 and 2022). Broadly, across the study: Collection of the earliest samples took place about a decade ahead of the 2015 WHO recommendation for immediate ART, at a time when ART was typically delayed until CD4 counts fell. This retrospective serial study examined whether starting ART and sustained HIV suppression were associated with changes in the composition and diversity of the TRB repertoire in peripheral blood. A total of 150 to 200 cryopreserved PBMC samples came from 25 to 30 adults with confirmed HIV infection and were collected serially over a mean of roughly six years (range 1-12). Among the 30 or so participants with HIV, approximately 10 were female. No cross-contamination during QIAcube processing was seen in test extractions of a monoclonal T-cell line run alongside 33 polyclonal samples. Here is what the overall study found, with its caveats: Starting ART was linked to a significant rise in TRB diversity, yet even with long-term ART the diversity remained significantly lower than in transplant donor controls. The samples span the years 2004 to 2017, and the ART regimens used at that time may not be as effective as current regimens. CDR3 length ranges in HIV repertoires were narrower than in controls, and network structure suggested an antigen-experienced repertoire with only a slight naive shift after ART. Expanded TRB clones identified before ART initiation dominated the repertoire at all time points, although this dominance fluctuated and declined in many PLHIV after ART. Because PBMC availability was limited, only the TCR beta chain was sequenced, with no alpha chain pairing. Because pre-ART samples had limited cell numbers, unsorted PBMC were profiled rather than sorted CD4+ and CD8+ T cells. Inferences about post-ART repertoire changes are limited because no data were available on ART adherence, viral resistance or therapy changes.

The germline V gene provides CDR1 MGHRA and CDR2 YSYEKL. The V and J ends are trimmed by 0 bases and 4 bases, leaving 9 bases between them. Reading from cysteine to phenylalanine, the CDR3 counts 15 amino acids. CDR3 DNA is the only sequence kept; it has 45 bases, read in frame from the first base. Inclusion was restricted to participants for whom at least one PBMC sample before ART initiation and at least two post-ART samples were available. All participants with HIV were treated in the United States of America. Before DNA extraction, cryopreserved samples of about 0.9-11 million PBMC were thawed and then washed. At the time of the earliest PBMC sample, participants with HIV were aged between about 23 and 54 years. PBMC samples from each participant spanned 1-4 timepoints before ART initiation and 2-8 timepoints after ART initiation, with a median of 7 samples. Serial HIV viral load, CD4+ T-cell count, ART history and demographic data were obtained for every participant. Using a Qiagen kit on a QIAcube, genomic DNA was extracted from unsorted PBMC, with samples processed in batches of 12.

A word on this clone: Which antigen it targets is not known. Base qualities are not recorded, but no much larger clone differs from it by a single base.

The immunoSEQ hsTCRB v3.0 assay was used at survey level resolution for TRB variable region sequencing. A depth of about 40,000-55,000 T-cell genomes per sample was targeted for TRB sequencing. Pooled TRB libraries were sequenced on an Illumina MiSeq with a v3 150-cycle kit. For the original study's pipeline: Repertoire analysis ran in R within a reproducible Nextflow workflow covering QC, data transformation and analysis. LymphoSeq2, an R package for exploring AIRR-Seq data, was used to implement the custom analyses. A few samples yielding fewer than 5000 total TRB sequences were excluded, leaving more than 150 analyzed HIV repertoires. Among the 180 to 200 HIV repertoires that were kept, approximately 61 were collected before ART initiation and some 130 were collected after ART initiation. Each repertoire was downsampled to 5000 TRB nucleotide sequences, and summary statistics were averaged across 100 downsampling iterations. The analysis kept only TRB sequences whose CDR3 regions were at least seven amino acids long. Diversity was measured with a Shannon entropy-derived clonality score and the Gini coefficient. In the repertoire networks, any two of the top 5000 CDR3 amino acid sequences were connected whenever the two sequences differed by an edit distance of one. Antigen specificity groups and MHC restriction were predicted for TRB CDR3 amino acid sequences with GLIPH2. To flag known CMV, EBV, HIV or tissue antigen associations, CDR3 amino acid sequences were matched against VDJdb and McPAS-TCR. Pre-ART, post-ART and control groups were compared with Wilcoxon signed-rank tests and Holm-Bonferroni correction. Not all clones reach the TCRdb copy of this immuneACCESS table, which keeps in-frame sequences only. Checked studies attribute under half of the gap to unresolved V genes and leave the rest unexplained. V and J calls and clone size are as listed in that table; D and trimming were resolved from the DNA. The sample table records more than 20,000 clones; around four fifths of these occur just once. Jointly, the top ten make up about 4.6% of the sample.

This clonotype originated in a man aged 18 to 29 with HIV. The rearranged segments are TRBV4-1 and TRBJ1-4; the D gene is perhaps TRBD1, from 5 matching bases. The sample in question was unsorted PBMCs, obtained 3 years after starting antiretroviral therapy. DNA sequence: TGCGCCAGCAGCCAAGACAGGGCCTATAATGAAAAACTGTTTTTT. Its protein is CASSQDRAYNEKLFF.